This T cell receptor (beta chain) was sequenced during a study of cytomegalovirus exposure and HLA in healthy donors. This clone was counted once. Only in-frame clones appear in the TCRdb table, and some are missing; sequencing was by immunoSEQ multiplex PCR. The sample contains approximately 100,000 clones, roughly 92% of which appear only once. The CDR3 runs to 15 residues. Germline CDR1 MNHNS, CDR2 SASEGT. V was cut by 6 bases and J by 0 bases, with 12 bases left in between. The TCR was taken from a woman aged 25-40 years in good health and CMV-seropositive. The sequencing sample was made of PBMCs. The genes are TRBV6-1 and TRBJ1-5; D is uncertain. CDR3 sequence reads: CASRNSLYSNQPQHF. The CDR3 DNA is TGTGCCAGCAGGAACAGTCTGTATAGCAATCAGCCCCAGCATTTT.